A selection of T cell receptor beta chains follows, all from one sample in a study of cytomegalovirus exposure and HLA in healthy donors. Sequencing used immunoSEQ multiplex PCR; TCRdb keeps in-frame clones, though not all of them. The table lists roughly 120,000 clones, around two thirds of them singletons. Sequenced: PBMCs. The receptors stem from a man in his 60s in good health and CMV-seropositive. Both conserved end residues are part of each CDR3. Each record gives: clone size, V gene, J gene, D gene, CDR3 protein, CDR3 DNA. A D gene is named only where the DNA matches it firmly. Size is omitted from some rows. Given values are once, few, many or a class for expanded clones.

few	TRBV6-5	TRBJ1-2	.	CASSFAGAGYGYTF	TGTGCCAGCAGTTTCGCGGGGGCAGGCTATGGCTACACCTTC
.	TRBV2	TRBJ1-1	.	CASSPLEGAEAFF	TGTGCCAGCAGTCCTCTTGAAGGGGCTGAAGCTTTCTTT
.	TRBV18	TRBJ2-3	TRBD2	CASSPTLAGATDTQYF	TGTGCCAGCTCACCAACACTAGCGGGCGCCACAGATACGCAGTATTTT
.	TRBV13	TRBJ2-3	.	CASSLLSTSTDTQYF	TGTGCCAGCAGCTTACTCTCCACTAGCACAGATACGCAGTATTTT
.	TRBV5-1	TRBJ2-1	.	CASSLTAAEQFF	TGCGCCAGCAGCCTTACAGCGGCGGAGCAGTTCTTC
once	TRBV5-1	TRBJ2-5	TRBD2	CASSRETSGQETQYF	TGCGCCAGCAGCCGAGAGACTAGCGGGCAAGAGACCCAGTACTTC
few	TRBV5-6	TRBJ2-3	TRBD1	CASSPGRDRVTDTQYF	TGTGCCAGCAGCCCGGGACGGGACAGGGTGACAGATACGCAGTATTTT
.	TRBV9	TRBJ2-1	TRBD2	CASSGSTSSEQFF	TGTGCCAGCAGCGGGTCGACTAGCTCGGAGCAGTTCTTC
few	TRBV5-1	TRBJ2-7	TRBD1	CASSGQGPSYEQYF	TGCGCCAGCAGCGGACAGGGTCCCTCCTACGAGCAGTACTTC
.	TRBV2	TRBJ1-5	.	CASSELGSGQPQHF	TGTGCCAGCAGTGAGTTGGGGAGCGGACAGCCCCAGCATTTT
.	TRBV4-1	TRBJ2-5	.	CASSPFAWRGRLETQYF	TGCGCCAGCAGCCCGTTTGCCTGGCGGGGGCGCCTGGAGACCCAGTACTTC
.	TRBV18	TRBJ2-2	.	CASSGNPAANTGELFF	TGTGCCAGCTCCGGGAACCCGGCAGCGAACACCGGGGAGCTGTTTTTT
.	TRBV27	TRBJ1-2	.	CASSLTVPGYGYTF	TGTGCCAGCAGTTTGACCGTTCCAGGTTATGGCTACACCTTC
.	TRBV7-9	TRBJ1-5	TRBD1	CASSLSAGGAISPQHF	TGTGCCAGCAGCTTAAGTGCAGGGGGCGCGATCAGCCCCCAGCATTTT
once	TRBV30	TRBJ1-2	.	CAWSLGVGGYTF	TGTGCCTGGAGCCTAGGCGTCGGTGGCTACACCTTC
few	TRBV11-1	TRBJ2-3	TRBD2	CASSLWRGGTDTQYF	TGTGCCAGCAGCTTATGGCGGGGGGGCACAGATACGCAGTATTTT
.	TRBV5-1	TRBJ2-7	TRBD1	CASSFAGGSLSYEQYF	TGCGCCAGCAGCTTTGCAGGGGGCTCCCTCTCCTACGAGCAGTACTTC
few	TRBV5-1	TRBJ2-3	TRBD2	CASSLVGGVSTDTQYF	TGCGCCAGCAGCTTAGTGGGGGGGGTTAGCACAGATACGCAGTATTTT
.	TRBV20-1	TRBJ2-1	.	CSARDSNEQFF	TGCAGTGCTAGAGATAGCAATGAGCAGTTCTTC
.	TRBV2	TRBJ1-1	.	CASSEASFGGYTEAFF	TGTGCCAGCAGTGAAGCCTCGTTCGGGGGTTATACTGAAGCTTTCTTT
.	TRBV6-5	TRBJ1-1	.	CASSYPQNTEAFF	TGTGCCAGCAGTTACCCCCAGAACACTGAAGCTTTCTTT
.	TRBV21-1	TRBJ1-1	.	CASSQKRTGLSNTEAFF	TGTGCCAGCAGCCAAAAGCGGACAGGGCTTTCGAACACTGAAGCTTTCTTT
.	TRBV6-5	TRBJ2-2	.	CASSYRRGTGGLFF	TGTGCCAGCAGTTACAGAAGGGGCACCGGGGGGCTGTTTTTT
.	TRBV5-1	TRBJ2-7	TRBD1	CASSLPVTGVDEQYF	TGCGCCAGCAGCTTACCCGTGACAGGGGTAGACGAGCAGTACTTC